This entry lists 3 T cell receptor beta chains sequenced from one sample in a study of OX40 agonist ivuxolimab in advanced cancers. Sequencing was performed with immunoSEQ multiplex PCR; in TCRdb, only in-frame clones are kept and a portion is missing. In the table there are fewer than 65,000 clones, about 80% of which are singletons. The sample was CD4+ or CD8+ T cells sorted from blood, taken in a trial of the OX40 agonist ivuxolimab. These receptors came from an adult with an advanced solid tumor such as melanoma, head and neck, liver or kidney cancer.

The chain carries TRBV18 and TRBJ2-5; 7 nucleotides match TRBD2. Germline values: CDR1 KGHSH, CDR2 LQKENI. Trimming took 1 base from V and 2 from J; bases not matched to a gene: 4. This CDR3 region has 15 residues. CDR3 coding DNA: TGTGCCAGCTCACCACAACTAGCGCCTCAAGAGACCCAGTACTTC. As protein: CASSPQLAPQETQYF. Using reference TRBV18 and TRBJ2-5 for the parts outside the CDR3, the full variable domain is NAGVMQNPRHLVRRRGQEARLRCSPMKGHSHVYWYRQLPEEGLKFMVYLQKENIIDESGMPKERFSAEFPKEGPSILRIQQVVRGDSAAYFCASSPQLAPQETQYFGPGTRLLVL.

The chain uses TRBV6-6 and TRBJ2-7, with unresolved D. The CDR3 sequence is 13 residues long. V was cut by 2 bases and J by 2 bases, with 7 bases left in between. Germline values: CDR1 MNHNY, CDR2 SVGAGI (reference sequence). The CDR3 nucleotides read TGTGCCAGCAGTTACGGCGGAACCTACGAGCAGTACTTC. Its translation is CASSYGGTYEQYF.

V and J are TRBV6-5 and TRBJ2-7, with D uncertain. The germline gives CDR1 MNHEY, CDR2 SVGAGI. The CDR3 has 11 residues. Trimming took 6 bases from V and 5 from J, leaving 8 bases between them. The DNA of the CDR3 is TGTGCCAGCAGAGGGCTAGACGAGCAGTACTTC. This codes for CASRGLDEQYF.